One sample yielded the 8 T cell receptor beta chains listed below, sequenced in a study of Tregs in tolerant kidney transplant recipients. Data came from immunoSEQ multiplex PCR; TCRdb stores just in-frame clones and leaves some out. The sample lists roughly 120,000 clones, almost 95% occurring once. Sequencing was done on a sample of CD4+ T cells from blood. The origin of the receptors is a human donor in good health.

This sequence joins TRBV12-1 and TRBJ1-1. TRBV12-1 is reported as a pseudogene. The CDR3 extends over 11 amino acids. For the CDR3, the DNA is TGTGCCAGCAGCCCCCCCGAGGGGGCTTTCTTT. Its translation: CASSPPEGAFF.

CDR3 region: CASSTHSGGRPGETQYF. As DNA, the CDR3 is TGTGCCAGTAGTACCCATTCCGGCGGCAGGCCAGGGGAGACCCAGTACTTC. The chain employs TRBV19 and TRBJ2-5; D might be TRBD1 (5 bases). This CDR3 contains 17 residues. Germline loops: CDR1 LNHDA, CDR2 SQIVND (reference sequence). Trimming took off 4 bases at V and 5 bases at J, with 23 bases between the two ends.

The chain uses TRBV30 and TRBJ1-6; D is uncertain. The CDR3 is 14 amino acids. Germline V CDR1 and CDR2: GTSNPN, SVGIG (reference sequence). The V gene lost 5 bases and the J gene lost 11 bases, with 19 bases spanning the gap. The CDR3 DNA is TGTGCCTGGGGACCACGGAGAGGTTTTCCACCCCTCCACTTT. Encoded protein: CAWGPRRGFPPLHF.

This chain links TRBV2 with TRBJ2-5; TRBD1 matches 7 bases. With V trimmed by 6 bases and J by 1 base, 5 bases remained unmatched. The V gene's germline CDR1 is SNHLY and CDR2 FYNNEI. This CDR3 is built from 14 residues. CDR3 bases: TGTGCCAGCAGACGGGACAGACCCCAAGAGACCCAGTACTTC. Translating it yields CASRRDRPQETQYF.

The V gene is TRBV6-6, the J gene TRBJ2-5, with 14 bases lining up with TRBD2. The CDR3 covers 16 residues. The V segment lost 5 bases and the J segment 2 bases; nucleotides outside the gene matches: 4. The germline gives CDR1 MNHNY, CDR2 SVGAGI (reference sequence). CDR3 DNA sequence: TGTGCCAGCAGTCCCCGACTAGCGGGAGGGCAAGAGACCCAGTACTTC. This gives the protein CASSPRLAGGQETQYF.

CDR3 sequence: CASGSLRGKDRIYEQYF. The DNA for the CDR3 is TGTGCCAGTGGATCCCTCCGGGGTAAAGATCGGATCTACGAGCAGTACTTC. The J gene is TRBJ2-7, the V gene TRBV19, with D perhaps matching TRBD2 (5 bases). Germline V gives CDR1 LNHDA, CDR2 SQIVND (reference sequence). V was shortened by 8 bases and J by 3 bases, with 26 bases between the two germline ends. The CDR3 length is 17 residues. The whole variable domain, remainder taken from reference TRBV19 and TRBJ2-7, is DGGITQSPKYLFRKEGQNVTLSCEQNLNHDAMYWYRQDPGQGLRLIYYSQIVNDFQKGDIAEGYSVSREKKESFPLTVTSAQKNPTAFYLCASGSLRGKDRIYEQYFGPGTRLTVT.

V is TRBV11-3 and J is TRBJ2-1; 8 bases match TRBD2. The V segment lost 5 bases and the J segment 4 bases; nucleotides outside the gene matches: 7. The CDR3 sequence is 15 residues long. The germline CDR1 and CDR2 sequences are SGHNT and YENEEA. CDR3 residues: CASSHLLAEYNEQFF. In DNA form, the CDR3 reads TGTGCCAGCAGCCACCTACTAGCGGAGTACAATGAGCAGTTCTTC. Drawing the rest from reference TRBV11-3 and TRBJ2-1, the complete variable domain is EAGVVQSPRYKIIEKKQPVAFWCNPISGHNTLYWYLQNLGQGPELLIRYENEEAVDDSQLPKDRFSAERLKGVDSTLKIQPAELGDSAVYLCASSHLLAEYNEQFFGPGTRLTVL.

The V call is TRBV6-5, the J call TRBJ2-7; weak D call: TRBD1 (7 bases). Trimming took off 0 bases at V and 6 bases at J, with 15 bases between the two ends. This CDR3 region has 15 residues. In germline, CDR1 is MNHEY, CDR2 SVGAGI. Written as DNA, the CDR3 is TGTGCCAGCAGTTACTCCGGCAGGGGGGTACTCGAGCAGTACTTC. Encoded protein: CASSYSGRGVLEQYF.